This TCR beta chain emerged from a study of blood T cell repertoires in COVID-19. Assay used: immunoSEQ multiplex PCR; TCRdb lists only in-frame clones, some missing. The sample yields some 460,000 clones, around 90% seen once. Germline-derived CDR1 and CDR2 are LGHNA and YNFKEQ. This CDR3 has 19 amino acids. V trimming: 0 bases; J trimming: 7 bases; junction bases outside the gene matches: 18. The V call is TRBV4-2, the J call TRBJ1-2, with 9 positions matching TRBD1. The TCR sequence derives from a woman aged 18-35 years who had recovered from COVID-19. What was sequenced was PBMCs or T cells enriched from blood (not recorded which). The CDR3 reads CASSQERARGSGTGSGYTF. The CDR3 bases are TGTGCCAGCAGCCAAGAAAGGGCCCGGGGGTCCGGGACAGGGAGTGGCTACACCTTC.